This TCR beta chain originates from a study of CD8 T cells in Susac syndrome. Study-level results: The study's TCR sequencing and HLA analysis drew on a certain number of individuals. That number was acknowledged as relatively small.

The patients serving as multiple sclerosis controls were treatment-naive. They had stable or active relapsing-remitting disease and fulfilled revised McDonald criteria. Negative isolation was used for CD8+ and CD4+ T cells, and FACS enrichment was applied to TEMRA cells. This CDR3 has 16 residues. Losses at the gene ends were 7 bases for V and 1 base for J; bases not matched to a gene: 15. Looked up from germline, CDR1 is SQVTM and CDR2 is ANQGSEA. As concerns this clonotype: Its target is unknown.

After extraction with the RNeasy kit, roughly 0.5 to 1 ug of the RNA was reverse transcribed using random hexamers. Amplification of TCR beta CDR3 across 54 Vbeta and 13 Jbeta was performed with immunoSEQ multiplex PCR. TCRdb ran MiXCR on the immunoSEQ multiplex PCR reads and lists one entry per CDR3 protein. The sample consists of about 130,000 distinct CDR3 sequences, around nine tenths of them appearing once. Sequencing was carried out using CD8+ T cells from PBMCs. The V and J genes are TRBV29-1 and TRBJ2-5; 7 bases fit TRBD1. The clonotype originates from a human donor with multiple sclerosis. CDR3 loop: CSASGFGQAAQETQYF. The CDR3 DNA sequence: TGCAGCGCCTCTGGATTCGGACAGGCCGCCCAAGAGACCCAGTACTTC.